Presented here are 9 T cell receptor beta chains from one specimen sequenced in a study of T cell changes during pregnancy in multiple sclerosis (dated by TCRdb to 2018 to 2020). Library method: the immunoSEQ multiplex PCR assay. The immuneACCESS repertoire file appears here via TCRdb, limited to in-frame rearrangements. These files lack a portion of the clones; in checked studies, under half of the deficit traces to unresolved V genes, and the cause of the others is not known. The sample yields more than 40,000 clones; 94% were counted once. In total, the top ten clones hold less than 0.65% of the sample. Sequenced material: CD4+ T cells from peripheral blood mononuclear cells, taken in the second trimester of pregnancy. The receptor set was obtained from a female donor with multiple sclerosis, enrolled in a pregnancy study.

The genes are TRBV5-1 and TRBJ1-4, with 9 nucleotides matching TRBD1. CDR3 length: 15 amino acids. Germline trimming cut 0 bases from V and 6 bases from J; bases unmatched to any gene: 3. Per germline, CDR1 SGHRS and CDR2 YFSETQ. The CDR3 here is CASSLVDRGYEKLFF. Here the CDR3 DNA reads TGCGCCAGCAGCTTGGTGGACAGGGGATATGAAAAACTGTTTTTT.

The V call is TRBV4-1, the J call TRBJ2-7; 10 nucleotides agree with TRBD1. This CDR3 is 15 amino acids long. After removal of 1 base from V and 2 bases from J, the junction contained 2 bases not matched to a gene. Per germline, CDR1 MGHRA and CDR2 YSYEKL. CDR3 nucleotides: TGCGCCAGCAGCCAAGCCGGGACAGGGGCCTACGAGCAGTACTTC. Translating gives CASSQAGTGAYEQYF.

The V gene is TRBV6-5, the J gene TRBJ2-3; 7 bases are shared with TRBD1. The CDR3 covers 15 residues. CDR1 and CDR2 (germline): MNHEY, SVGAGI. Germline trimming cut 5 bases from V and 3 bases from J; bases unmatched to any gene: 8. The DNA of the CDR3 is TGTGCCAGCAGTCGACAGGGAATGGGAACAGATACGCAGTATTTT. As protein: CASSRQGMGTDTQYF.

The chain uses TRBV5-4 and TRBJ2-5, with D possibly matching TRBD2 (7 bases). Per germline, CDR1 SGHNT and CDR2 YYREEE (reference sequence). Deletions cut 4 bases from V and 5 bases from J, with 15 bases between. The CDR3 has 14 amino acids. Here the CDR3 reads CASSVGGPRETQYF. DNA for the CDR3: TGTGCCAGCAGCGTGGGGGGGCCTCGGGAGACCCAGTACTTC.

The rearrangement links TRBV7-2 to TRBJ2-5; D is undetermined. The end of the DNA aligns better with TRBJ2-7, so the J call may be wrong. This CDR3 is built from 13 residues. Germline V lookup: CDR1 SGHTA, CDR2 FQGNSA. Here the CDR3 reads CASSYHPSPEQYF. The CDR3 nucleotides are TGTGCCAGCAGTTATCACCCGTCTCCCGAGCAGTACTTC.

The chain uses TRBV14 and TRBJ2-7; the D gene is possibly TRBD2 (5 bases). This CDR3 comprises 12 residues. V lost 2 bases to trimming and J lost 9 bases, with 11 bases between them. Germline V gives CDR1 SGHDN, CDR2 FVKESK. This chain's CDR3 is CASSQTSGVQYF. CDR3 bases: TGTGCCAGCAGCCAAACCAGCGGAGTGCAGTACTTC.

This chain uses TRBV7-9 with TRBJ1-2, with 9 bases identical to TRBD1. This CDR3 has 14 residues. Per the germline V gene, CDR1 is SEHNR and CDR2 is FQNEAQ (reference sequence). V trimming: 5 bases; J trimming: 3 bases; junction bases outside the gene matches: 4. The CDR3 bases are TGTGCCAGCAGCCCGGGACAGGGCCACTATGGCTACACCTTC. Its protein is CASSPGQGHYGYTF.

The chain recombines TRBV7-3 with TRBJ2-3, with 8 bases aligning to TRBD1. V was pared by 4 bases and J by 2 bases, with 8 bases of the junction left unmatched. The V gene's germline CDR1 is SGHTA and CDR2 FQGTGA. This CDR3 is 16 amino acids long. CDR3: CASSSQGAVLTDTQYF. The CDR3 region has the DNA TGTGCCAGCAGCTCCCAGGGGGCGGTCCTCACAGATACGCAGTATTTT.

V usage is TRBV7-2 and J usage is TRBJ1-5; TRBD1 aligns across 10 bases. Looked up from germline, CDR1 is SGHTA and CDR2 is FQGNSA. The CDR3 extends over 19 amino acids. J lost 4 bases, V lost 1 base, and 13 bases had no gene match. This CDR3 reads CASSLVAGTGVGLNQPQHF. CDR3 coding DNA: TGTGCCAGCAGCTTAGTGGCTGGGACAGGGGTCGGCCTTAATCAGCCCCAGCATTTT.